The 26 T cell receptor beta chains below come from one sample, sequenced in a study of cytomegalovirus exposure and HLA in healthy donors. The PCR made use of 60 Vbeta and 13 Jbeta primers. Generated by immunoSEQ multiplex PCR, the TCRdb table keeps only in-frame clones and is missing some. The sample lists some 120,000 clones, around 80% occurring once. Source material: PBMCs. These TCRs come from a man aged 25-45 years in good health and CMV-seropositive.

The chain combines TRBV5-1 with TRBJ2-1; possibly TRBD2 for D (7 bases). V lost 0 bases and J lost 2, with 9 bases in between. The CDR3 length is 15 residues. CDR1 SGHRS and CDR2 YFSETQ come from the germline V gene. This CDR3 reads CASSLEGGAYNEQFF. The DNA for the CDR3 is TGCGCCAGCAGCTTGGAAGGGGGGGCCTACAATGAGCAGTTCTTC. Full variable domain (outside the CDR3, taken from reference TRBV5-1 and TRBJ2-1): KAGVTQTPRYLIKTRGQQVTLSCSPISGHRSVSWYQQTPGQGLQFLFEYFSETQRNKGNFPGRFSGRQFSNSRSEMNVSTLELGDSALYLCASSLEGGAYNEQFFGPGTRLTVL.

The chain combines TRBV29-1 with TRBJ1-4; 8 nucleotides agree with TRBD1. The CDR3 is made up of 12 amino acids. V lost 7 bases and J lost 3; bases outside the gene matches: 1. The V gene's germline CDR1 is SQVTM and CDR2 ANQGSEA. CDR3 sequence reads: CSGGQANEKLFF. The DNA of the CDR3 is TGCAGCGGGGGACAGGCTAATGAAAAACTGTTTTTT.

V gene TRBV2 combines with J gene TRBJ1-2, with 9 positions matching TRBD1. The CDR3 covers 14 residues. Losses at the gene ends were 5 bases for V and 3 bases for J; bases not matched to a gene: 4. CDR1 is SNHLY, CDR2 FYNNEI, per germline. This CDR3 is CASSYRGLDYGYTF. CDR3 DNA: TGTGCCAGCAGTTACAGGGGGCTGGACTATGGCTACACCTTC.

The chain has TRBV6-5 and TRBJ2-2; 9 bases line up with TRBD1. The CDR3 runs 14 residues. Unmatched junction bases numbered 5, after V lost 6 bases and J lost 6 bases. Looked up from germline, CDR1 is MNHEY and CDR2 is SVGAGI. The CDR3 coding sequence is TGTGCCAGCAGCCTACAGGGGGCGGCCGGGGAGCTGTTTTTT. Translated, it gives CASSLQGAAGELFF.

This CDR3 is CASSEALGRVHGYTF. The CDR3 DNA reads as TGTGCCAGCAGTGAAGCGCTCGGCAGGGTCCACGGCTACACCTTC. The chain joins TRBV2 to TRBJ1-2; a weak D match, TRBD1 (5 bases). The V end lost 0 bases, the J end lost 8 bases, and 16 bases lay between the germline ends. The germline V gene encodes CDR1 SNHLY and CDR2 FYNNEI. This CDR3 region has 15 residues.

This sequence joins TRBV28 and TRBJ2-5; D might be TRBD2 (5 bases). Per the germline V gene, CDR1 is MDHEN and CDR2 is SYDVKM. The CDR3 has 14 residues. V lost 4 bases to trimming and J lost 2 bases, with 11 bases between them. CDR3 DNA: TGTGCCAGCAGTTCACCCGGGATTCAAGAGACCCAGTACTTC. The encoded protein is CASSSPGIQETQYF.

Only a few counts were recorded for this clone. The V gene is TRBV5-1, the J gene TRBJ2-1, with D tentatively TRBD1 (6 bases). Germline V gives CDR1 SGHRS, CDR2 YFSETQ. V was pared by 5 bases and J by 10 bases, with 25 bases between. The CDR3 has 16 amino acids. CDR3 residues: CASRKSGTPSDQEQFF. CDR3 nucleotide sequence: TGCGCCAGCAGGAAATCCGGGACACCGTCCGATCAAGAGCAGTTCTTC. Using reference TRBV5-1 and TRBJ2-1 for the parts outside the CDR3, the full variable domain is KAGVTQTPRYLIKTRGQQVTLSCSPISGHRSVSWYQQTPGQGLQFLFEYFSETQRNKGNFPGRFSGRQFSNSRSEMNVSTLELGDSALYLCASRKSGTPSDQEQFFGPGTRLTVL.

CDR3 residues: CSAVLSGQGYEQYF. The CDR3 nucleotides are TGCAGCGCCGTCCTGTCGGGACAGGGCTACGAGCAGTACTTC. V usage is TRBV29-1 and J usage is TRBJ2-5; TRBD1 agrees at 9 bases. The J call may be mistaken, given a closer DNA end match to TRBJ2-7. This CDR3 comprises 14 residues. Germline V CDR1 and CDR2: SQVTM, ANQGSEA.

V gene TRBV4-1 combines with J gene TRBJ2-1; D gene unclear. V was shortened by 3 bases and J by 3 bases, with 15 bases between the two germline ends. This CDR3 contains 16 residues. Germline values: CDR1 MGHRA, CDR2 YSYEKL. CDR3 loop: CASSHGSRRSYNEQFF. CDR3 sequence (DNA): TGCGCCAGCAGCCATGGTTCGAGGCGGAGCTACAATGAGCAGTTCTTC.

This clone has only a few counts. The chain has TRBV7-9 and TRBJ1-1; D possibly corresponds to TRBD1 (6 bases). This CDR3 is 13 amino acids long. V was clipped by 10 bases and J by 5 bases, with 17 bases between them. Germline CDR1 and CDR2: SEHNR and FQNEAQ (reference sequence). CDR3 DNA sequence: TGTGCCACGGAACTCATCAGGGGAACTGAAGCTTTCTTT. Translation gives CATELIRGTEAFF.

This clone has more than one count but fewer than ten. The V and J genes are TRBV27 and TRBJ1-6; the match to TRBD1 covers 9 bases. Germline CDR1 and CDR2: MNHEY and SMNVEV (reference sequence). V lost 5 bases, J lost 7 bases, and 3 bases stayed unmatched. CDR3 length: 14 amino acids. The CDR3 DNA follows: TGTGCCAGCAGTCCCGGGACAGGGAATTCACCCCTCCACTTT. It translates to CASSPGTGNSPLHF.

This sequence joins TRBV19 and TRBJ1-5; D might be TRBD1 (6 bases). Looked up from germline, CDR1 is LNHDA and CDR2 is SQIVND (reference sequence). This CDR3 contains 15 residues. Trimming shortened V by 6 bases and J by 0 bases, and 12 bases separated the two germline ends. CDR3 DNA: TGTGCCAGTAGACACGGACAGTTTAGCAATCAGCCCCAGCATTTT. It encodes CASRHGQFSNQPQHF.

The rearrangement links TRBV5-6 to TRBJ1-2; no clear D gene. Trimming left V 4 bases short and J 5 bases short, with 15 bases between. The germline V gene encodes CDR1 SGHDT and CDR2 YYEEEE. This CDR3 is built from 14 residues. Here the CDR3 DNA reads TGTGCCAGCAGCGCGGGCGGGCGGAAGTATGGCTACACCTTC. It encodes CASSAGGRKYGYTF.

This chain links TRBV6-1 with TRBJ1-4; TRBD1 aligns across 7 bases. Trimming cost V 4 bases and J 4 bases; bases outside gene matches: 9. CDR1 is MNHNS, CDR2 SASEGT, per germline. This CDR3 has 16 amino acids. The CDR3 DNA sequence: TGTGCCAGCAGTGGTACCACCTACAGGGGTAATGAAAAACTGTTTTTT. Translating gives CASSGTTYRGNEKLFF.

The chain is built from TRBV5-4 and TRBJ2-5, with 10 bases lining up with TRBD1. This CDR3 region has 18 residues. Germline trimming cut 0 bases from V and 3 bases from J; bases unmatched to any gene: 11. Per the germline V gene, CDR1 is SGHNT and CDR2 is YYREEE (reference sequence). CDR3 in DNA: TGTGCCAGCAGCTTGGGCGTCACACCGGGGACAGGGGAAGAGACCCAGTACTTC. As protein: CASSLGVTPGTGEETQYF.

V gene TRBV14 combines with J gene TRBJ2-7; weak D call: TRBD2 (6 bases). The germline V and J ends were trimmed by 1 base and 0 bases, with 16 bases remaining between them. Germline V gene lookup returns CDR1 SGHDN and CDR2 FVKESK. The CDR3 sequence is 17 residues long. In DNA form, the CDR3 reads TGTGCCAGCAGCCAAGGAATTAACAGCGGGTACTCCTACGAGCAGTACTTC. It encodes CASSQGINSGYSYEQYF.

The CDR3: CASSYPGLAGNEQFF. DNA of the CDR3: TGTGCCAGCAGTTACCCCGGACTAGCAGGCAATGAGCAGTTCTTC. The chain couples TRBV6-6 to TRBJ2-1; 8 bases align to TRBD2. J lost 6 bases, V lost 2 bases, and 6 bases had no gene match. The CDR3 extends over 15 amino acids. CDR1 is MNHNY and CDR2 is SVGAGI in the germline V gene (reference sequence).

The chain is built from TRBV6-5 and TRBJ1-1; D may be TRBD1 (6 bases). Germline lookup yields CDR1 MNHEY and CDR2 SVGAGI. CDR3 length: 14 amino acids. The germline V and J ends were trimmed by 7 bases and 2 bases, with 14 bases remaining between them. DNA of the CDR3: TGTGCCAGCAAAAATCCCGGGACAAACACTGAAGCTTTCTTT. Translation gives CASKNPGTNTEAFF.

V and J are TRBV28 and TRBJ2-5; 10 positions match TRBD1. Germline V gene sequence: CDR1 MDHEN, CDR2 SYDVKM. This CDR3 comprises 16 residues. The V gene end was trimmed by 1 base and the J gene end by 6 bases; junction bases not matched to a gene: 8. As DNA, the CDR3 is TGTGCCAGCAGTTTATCCGGGACAGGGGATTCGCAGACCCAGTACTTC. This gives the protein CASSLSGTGDSQTQYF.

This chain uses TRBV7-8 with TRBJ1-3; a possible D gene is TRBD1 (6 bases). Trimming cost V 5 bases and J 1 base, with 18 bases left between them. The CDR3 sequence is 17 residues long. Germline CDR1 is SGHVS and CDR2 is FQNEAQ. The CDR3 loop is CASSAQSRGKSGNTIYF. CDR3 sequence (DNA): TGTGCCAGCAGCGCCCAATCCAGGGGTAAATCTGGAAACACCATATATTTT. Full variable domain (missing parts from reference TRBV7-8 and TRBJ1-3): GAGVSQSPRYKVAKRGQDVALRCDPISGHVSLFWYQQALGQGPEFLTYFQNEAQLDKSGLPSDRFFAERPEGSVSTLKIQRTQQEDSAVYLCASSAQSRGKSGNTIYFGEGSWLTVV.

The chain uses TRBV18 and TRBJ2-7, with TRBD1 identical over 8 bases. This CDR3 has 16 residues. From germline, CDR1 is KGHSH and CDR2 LQKENI. V dropped 2 bases and J dropped 0; count of bases not matched to a gene: 6. CDR3 amino acids: CASSPSGTGSSYEQYV. In DNA form, the CDR3 reads TGTGCCAGCTCACCATCCGGGACAGGAAGCTCCTACGAGCAGTACGTC.

This clone was counted once. V is TRBV28 and J is TRBJ1-2; D is unresolved. The CDR3 consists of 12 residues. V was cut by 5 bases and J by 5 bases, with 9 bases left in between. Germline CDR1 MDHEN, CDR2 SYDVKM. The CDR3 spells CASSPPGYGYTF. CDR3 nucleotide sequence: TGTGCCAGCAGTCCCCCGGGGTATGGCTACACCTTC.

Only one count was recorded for this clone. This rearrangement joins TRBV5-6 to TRBJ1-2; 7 bases match TRBD1. This CDR3 is 16 amino acids long. Looked up from germline, CDR1 is SGHDT and CDR2 is YYEEEE. J was trimmed by 2 bases and V by 0 bases; bases with no gene match: 7. The CDR3 DNA reads TGTGCCAGCAGCTTGGGGGGGACAGATTACAACTATGGCTACACCTTC. It codes for CASSLGGTDYNYGYTF.

The chain uses TRBV5-4 and TRBJ2-1, with 12 bases matching TRBD2. CDR1 and CDR2 from the germline V gene are SGHNT and YYREEE (reference sequence). This CDR3 is 16 amino acids long. V lost 1 base, J lost 10 bases, and 9 bases stayed unmatched. The CDR3 reads CASSLLAGGPGGEQFF. For the CDR3, the DNA is TGTGCCAGCAGCTTGCTAGCGGGGGGGCCGGGAGGCGAGCAGTTCTTC.

The chain couples TRBV28 to TRBJ1-1, with 8 nucleotides matching TRBD1. Germline CDR1 MDHEN, CDR2 SYDVKM. The CDR3 sequence is 19 residues long. V dropped 2 bases and J dropped 4; count of bases not matched to a gene: 18. The CDR3 sequence is CASSLKKRAGGHLGTEAFF. DNA of the CDR3: TGTGCCAGCAGTTTAAAGAAACGGGCAGGGGGCCACTTGGGCACTGAAGCTTTCTTT.

This chain uses TRBV23-1 with TRBJ1-2, with D hard to call. TRBV23-1 is recorded as an ORF, its role being uncertain. The CDR3 is 15 residues long. The V end lost 3 bases, the J end lost 6 bases, and 17 bases lay between the germline ends. The CDR3 region is CASSHPNLFTDGYTF. In DNA, the CDR3 is TGCGCCAGCAGTCATCCAAACTTGTTCACGGATGGCTACACCTTC.